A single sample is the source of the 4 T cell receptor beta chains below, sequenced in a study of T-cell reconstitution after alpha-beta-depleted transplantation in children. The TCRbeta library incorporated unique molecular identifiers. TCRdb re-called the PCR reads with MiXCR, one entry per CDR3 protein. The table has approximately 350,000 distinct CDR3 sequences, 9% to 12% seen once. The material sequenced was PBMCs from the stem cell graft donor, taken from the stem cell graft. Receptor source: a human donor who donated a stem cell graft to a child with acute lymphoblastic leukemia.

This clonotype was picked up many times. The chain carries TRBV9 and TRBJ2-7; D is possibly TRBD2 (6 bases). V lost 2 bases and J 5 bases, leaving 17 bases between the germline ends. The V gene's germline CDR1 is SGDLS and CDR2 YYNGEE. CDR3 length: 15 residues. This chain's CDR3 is CASSVAPVGTDEQYF. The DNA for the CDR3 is TGTGCCAGCAGCGTCGCCCCTGTCGGGACTGACGAGCAGTACTTC.

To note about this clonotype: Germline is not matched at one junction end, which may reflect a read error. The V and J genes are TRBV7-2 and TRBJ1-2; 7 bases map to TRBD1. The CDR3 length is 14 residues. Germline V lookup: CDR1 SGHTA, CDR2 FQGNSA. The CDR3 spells CASSNRGTNYGYTF. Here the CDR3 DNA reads TGTGCCAGCAGCAACAGGGGAACTAACTATGGCTACACATTC. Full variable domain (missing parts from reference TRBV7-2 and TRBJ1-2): GAGVSQSPSNKVTEKGKDVELRCDPISGHTALYWYRQSLGQGLEFLIYFQGNSAPDKSGLPSDRFSAERTGGSVSTLTIQRTQQEDSAVYLCASSNRGTNYGYTFGSGTRLTVV.

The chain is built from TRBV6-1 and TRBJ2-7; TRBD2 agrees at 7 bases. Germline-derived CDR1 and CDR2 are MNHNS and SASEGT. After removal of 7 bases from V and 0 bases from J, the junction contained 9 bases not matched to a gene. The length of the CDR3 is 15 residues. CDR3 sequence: CASTTGGYGSYEQYF. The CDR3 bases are TGTGCCAGCACCACGGGGGGATATGGCTCCTACGAGCAGTACTTC.

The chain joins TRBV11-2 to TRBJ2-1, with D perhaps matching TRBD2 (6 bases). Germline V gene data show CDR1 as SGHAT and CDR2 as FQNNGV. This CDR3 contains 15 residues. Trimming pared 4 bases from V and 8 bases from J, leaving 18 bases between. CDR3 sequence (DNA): TGTGCCAGCAGCTCCCTAGCGCGAGCCATCGATGAGCAGTTCTTC. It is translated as CASSSLARAIDEQFF.